These 7 T cell receptor beta chains were sequenced from one sample in a study of response to subunit inactivated influenza vaccine. Each CDR3 protein gets one entry after TCRdb re-called the RT-PCR reads with MiXCR. In the table there are approximately 530,000 distinct CDR3 sequences, 13% of which are singletons. This material consisted of PBMCs from blood, taken roughly 48 days after vaccination. These receptors all come from a man aged 50 to 60 who received an inactivated influenza vaccine.

This chain links TRBV6-2 or TRBV6-3 with TRBJ2-7; either TRBD1 or TRBD2 may supply D (5 bases each). V shed 6 bases and J shed 2 bases, with 20 bases lying between them. CDR1 is MNHEY and CDR2 is SVGEGT in the germline V gene. The CDR3 loop spans 16 amino acids. CDR3 sequence (DNA): TGTGCCAGCAGACCAAAAAACCGGGACGGAGCCTACGAGCAGTACTTC. As protein: CASRPKNRDGAYEQYF.

The table lists this clonotype with a count of one. V gene TRBV20-1 combines with J gene TRBJ2-5, with 7 bases matching TRBD2. Germline V gene lookup returns CDR1 DFQATT and CDR2 SNEGSKA (reference sequence). V was pared by 0 bases and J by 3 bases, with 7 bases of the junction left unmatched. CDR3 length: 15 residues. The CDR3 region is CSARDPSGAKETQYF. The CDR3 region has the DNA TGCAGTGCTAGAGATCCTAGCGGAGCTAAAGAGACCCAGTACTTC.

The V gene is TRBV15, the J gene TRBJ2-5; possibly TRBD1 or TRBD2 for D (5 bases each). V lost 1 base and J lost 1, with 10 bases in between. Per the germline V gene, CDR1 is LNHNV and CDR2 is YYDKDF (reference sequence). CDR3 length equals 15 residues. CDR3 nucleotide sequence: TGTGCCACCAGCAGAGGCCACGGGACCCAAGAGACCCAGTACTTC. Protein: CATSRGHGTQETQYF.

This clonotype has ten or more counts. This chain's CDR3 is CASSYARAYYGYTF. The CDR3 bases are TGTGCCAGCAGTTACGCCCGGGCCTACTATGGCTACACCTTC. The rearrangement links TRBV6-5 to TRBJ1-2; D gene ambiguous. Trimming cost V 2 bases and J 3 bases, with 10 bases left between them. The CDR3 loop spans 14 amino acids. CDR1 MNHEY and CDR2 SVGAGI come from the germline V gene.

The table lists this clonotype with a few counts. This chain joins TRBV4-1 and TRBJ2-2; tentative D call: TRBD2 (6 bases). V lost 3 bases to trimming and J lost 7 bases, with 15 bases between them. This CDR3 region has 15 residues. Germline V gene lookup returns CDR1 MGHRA and CDR2 YSYEKL. CDR3 in DNA: TGCGCCAGCAGCCATTTGAAACCGGAGGGCGGGGAGCTGTTTTTT. Residues: CASSHLKPEGGELFF.

This clonotype was picked up a small number of times. V gene TRBV11-2 combines with J gene TRBJ2-5, with 7 bases aligning to TRBD2. CDR3 size: 15 residues. The trim removed 7 bases at V and 1 base at J, leaving 9 bases unmatched. Germline assignment: CDR1 SGHAT and CDR2 FQNNGV. CDR3 in amino acids: CASTPWGGGQETQYF. In DNA, the CDR3 is TGTGCCAGCACCCCTTGGGGGGGGGGCCAAGAGACCCAGTACTTC.

This chain links TRBV12-3 or TRBV12-4 with TRBJ2-1; tentatively, D is TRBD2 (6 bases). V was clipped by 5 bases and J by 9 bases, with 14 bases between them. The CDR3 sequence is 13 residues long. CDR3 sequence (DNA): TGTGCCAGCAGTCCGTGGGAGGACGGTGAGCAGTTCTTC. Translated, it gives CASSPWEDGEQFF.